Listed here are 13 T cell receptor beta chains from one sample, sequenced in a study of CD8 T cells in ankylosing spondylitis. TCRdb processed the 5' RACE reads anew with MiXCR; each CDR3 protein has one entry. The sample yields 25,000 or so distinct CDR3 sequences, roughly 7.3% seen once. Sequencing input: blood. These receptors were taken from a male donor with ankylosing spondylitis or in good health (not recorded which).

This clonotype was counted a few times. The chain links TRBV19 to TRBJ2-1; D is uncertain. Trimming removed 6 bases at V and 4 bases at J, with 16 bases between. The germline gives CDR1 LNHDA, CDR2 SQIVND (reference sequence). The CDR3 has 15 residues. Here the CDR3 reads CASRKGYPLYNEQFF. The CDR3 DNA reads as TGTGCCAGTAGAAAGGGATACCCTTTGTACAATGAGCAGTTCTTC.

The CDR3 DNA reads as TGTGCCAGCAGCCAAAGGGGAAACTCCTACAATGAGCAGTTCTTC. Its protein product is CASSQRGNSYNEQFF. The chain is built from TRBV16 and TRBJ2-1, with a possible D match to TRBD1 (5 bases). Germline-derived CDR1 and CDR2 are KGHSY and FQNENV. CDR3 length equals 15 residues. Trimming removed 2 bases from V and 0 bases from J, with 8 bases in between. The full variable domain, rest sourced from reference TRBV16 and TRBJ2-1, is GEEVAQTPKHLVRGEGQKAKLYCAPIKGHSYVFWYQQVLKNEFKFLISFQNENVFDETGMPKERFSAKCLPNSPCSLEIQATKLEDSAVYFCASSQRGNSYNEQFFGPGTRLTVL.

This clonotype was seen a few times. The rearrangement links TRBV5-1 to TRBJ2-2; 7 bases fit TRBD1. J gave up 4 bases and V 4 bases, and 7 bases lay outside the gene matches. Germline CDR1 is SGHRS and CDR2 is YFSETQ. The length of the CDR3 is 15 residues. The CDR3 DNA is TGCGCCAGCAGCGGCCGGGACAGCATCACCGGGGAGCTGTTTTTT. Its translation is CASSGRDSITGELFF.

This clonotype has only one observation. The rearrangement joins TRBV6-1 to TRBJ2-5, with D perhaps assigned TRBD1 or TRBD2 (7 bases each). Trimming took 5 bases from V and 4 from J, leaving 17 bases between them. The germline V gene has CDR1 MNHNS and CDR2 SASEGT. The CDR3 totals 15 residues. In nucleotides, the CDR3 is TGTGCCAGCAGTCCAGGGGGGGGCGGAGGAGAGACCCAGTACTTC. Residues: CASSPGGGGGETQYF.

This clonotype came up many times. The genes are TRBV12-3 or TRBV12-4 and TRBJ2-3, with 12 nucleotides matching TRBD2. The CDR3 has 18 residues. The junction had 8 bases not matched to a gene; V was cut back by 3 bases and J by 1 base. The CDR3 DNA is TGTGCCAGCAGTTTCCCTAGCGGGGGGGGCGGAGGCACAGATACGCAGTATTTT. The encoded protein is CASSFPSGGGGGTDTQYF.

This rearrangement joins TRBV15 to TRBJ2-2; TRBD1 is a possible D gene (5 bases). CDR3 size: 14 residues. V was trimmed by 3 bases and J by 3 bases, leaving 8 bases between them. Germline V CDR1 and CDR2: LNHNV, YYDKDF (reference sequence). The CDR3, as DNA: TGTGCCACCAGCAGTCAGGGCTACACCGGGGAGCTGTTTTTT. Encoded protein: CATSSQGYTGELFF.

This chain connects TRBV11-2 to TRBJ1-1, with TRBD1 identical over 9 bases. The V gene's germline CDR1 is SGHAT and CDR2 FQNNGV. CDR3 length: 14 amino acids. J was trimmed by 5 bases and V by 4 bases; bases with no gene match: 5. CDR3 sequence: CASSSQTGGTEAFF. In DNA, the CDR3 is TGTGCCAGCAGCTCTCAGACAGGGGGGACTGAAGCTTTCTTT.

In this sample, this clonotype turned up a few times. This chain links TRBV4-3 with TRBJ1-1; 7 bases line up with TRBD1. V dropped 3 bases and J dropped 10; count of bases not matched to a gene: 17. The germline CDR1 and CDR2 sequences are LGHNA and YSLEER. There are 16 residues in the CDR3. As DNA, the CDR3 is TGCGCCAGCAGCCAGGACCCGGGACAGATTTCATCCGGAGCTTTCTTT. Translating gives CASSQDPGQISSGAFF.

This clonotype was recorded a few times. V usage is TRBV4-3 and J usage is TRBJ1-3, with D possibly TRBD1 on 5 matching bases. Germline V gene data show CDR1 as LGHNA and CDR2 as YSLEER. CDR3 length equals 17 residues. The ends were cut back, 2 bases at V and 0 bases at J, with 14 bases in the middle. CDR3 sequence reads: CASSQMARGNSGNTIYF. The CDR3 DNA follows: TGCGCCAGCAGCCAAATGGCAAGGGGAAACTCTGGAAACACCATATATTTT.

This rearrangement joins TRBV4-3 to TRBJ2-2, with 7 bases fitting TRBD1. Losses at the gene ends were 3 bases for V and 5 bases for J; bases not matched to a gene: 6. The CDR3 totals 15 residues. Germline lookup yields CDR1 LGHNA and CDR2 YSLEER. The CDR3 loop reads CASSHETGLTGELFF. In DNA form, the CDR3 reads TGCGCCAGCAGCCACGAGACAGGGCTTACCGGGGAGCTGTTTTTT.

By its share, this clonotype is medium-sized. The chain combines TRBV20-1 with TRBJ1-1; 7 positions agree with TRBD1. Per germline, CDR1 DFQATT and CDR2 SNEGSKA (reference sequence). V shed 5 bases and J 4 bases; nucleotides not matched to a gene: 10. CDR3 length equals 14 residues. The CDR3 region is CSADLGGTATEAFF. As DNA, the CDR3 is TGCAGTGCTGATTTAGGGGGCACGGCCACTGAAGCTTTCTTT.

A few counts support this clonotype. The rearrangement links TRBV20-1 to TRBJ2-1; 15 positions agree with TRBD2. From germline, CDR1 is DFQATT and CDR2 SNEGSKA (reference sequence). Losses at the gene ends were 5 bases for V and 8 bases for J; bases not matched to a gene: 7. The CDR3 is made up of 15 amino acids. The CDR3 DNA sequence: TGCAGTGCTCTTGGACTAGCGGGAGGGAGGGATGAGCAGTTCTTC. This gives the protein CSALGLAGGRDEQFF.

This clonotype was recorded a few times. The CDR3 is CASSYFRGTFSDEQFF. In DNA form, the CDR3 reads TGTGCCAGCAGTTATTTCAGGGGAACTTTTTCCGATGAGCAGTTCTTC. This rearrangement joins TRBV27 to TRBJ2-1; a possible D gene is TRBD1 (6 bases). Germline CDR1 reads MNHEY; CDR2 reads SMNVEV (reference sequence). The V gene lost 4 bases and the J gene lost 8 bases, with 21 bases spanning the gap. The CDR3 contains 16 residues.